The 18 T cell receptor beta chains in this list originate from one sample, sequenced in a study of shared clonotypes between healthy human individuals. Clones were sequenced by immunoSEQ multiplex PCR, and TCRdb holds only the in-frame ones, with some missing. The data show roughly 2 million clones, 90% to 95% seen once. The specimen sequenced was naive CD4+ T cells sorted from blood. Subset denoted: CD45RA+ positively selected. Every receptor here comes from a man between 18 and 35 years old in good health.

This clone was seen only once. The rearrangement links TRBV19 to TRBJ2-7; TRBD2 matches at 12 bases. CDR3 length: 18 amino acids. Germline V gene lookup returns CDR1 LNHDA and CDR2 SQIVND (reference sequence). The trim removed 1 base at V and 2 bases at J, leaving 9 bases unmatched. In nucleotides, the CDR3 is TGTGCCAGTAGTATAGCCGCCCTAGCGGGAGGGCGACCCTACGAGCAGTACTTC. Amino acid sequence: CASSIAALAGGRPYEQYF.

The chain uses TRBV9 and TRBJ2-7; weak D call: TRBD1 (6 bases). The CDR3 is 15 residues long. Germline CDR1 is SGDLS and CDR2 is YYNGEE. V lost 3 bases, J lost 4 bases, and 17 bases lay in between. As DNA, the CDR3 is TGTGCCAGCAGCGCAAACCCCGGGACACCATACGAGCAGTACTTC. Protein product: CASSANPGTPYEQYF.

This chain uses TRBV11-2 with TRBJ1-2; D not certain. CDR1 is SGHAT, CDR2 FQNNGV, per germline. Trimming removed 5 bases from V and 3 bases from J, with 16 bases in between. CDR3 size: 15 residues. CDR3: CASSPLFPLHYGYTF. The CDR3 DNA reads TGTGCCAGCAGCCCTTTATTTCCCCTACACTATGGCTACACCTTC.

This chain links TRBV28 with TRBJ2-1, with TRBD2 matching over 16 bases. The J segment lost 2 bases and the V segment lost 2 bases, leaving 3 bases of the junction unmatched. From germline, CDR1 is MDHEN and CDR2 SYDVKM. The CDR3 contains 18 residues. Here the CDR3 DNA reads TGTGCCAGCAGTTTACGGGGACTAGCGGGAGGGCCCTACAATGAGCAGTTCTTC. The encoded protein is CASSLRGLAGGPYNEQFF.

In DNA form, the CDR3 reads TGTGCCATCAGCGGGGGACAGTACGAGCAGTACTTC. Translating gives CAISGGQYEQYF. This sequence joins TRBV10-3 and TRBJ2-7; TRBD1 is a possible D gene (7 bases). Trimming removed 6 bases from V and 4 bases from J, with 10 bases in between. Germline V gene data show CDR1 as ENHRY and CDR2 as SYGVKD. This CDR3 has 12 amino acids.

This chain uses TRBV5-1 with TRBJ2-7; 10 bases map to TRBD2. V lost 6 bases, J lost 7 bases, and 13 bases stayed unmatched. Germline lookup yields CDR1 SGHRS and CDR2 YFSETQ. This CDR3 comprises 15 residues. CDR3 in amino acids: CASTPTGGLAREQYF. CDR3 coding DNA: TGCGCCAGCACTCCGACGGGGGGACTAGCGAGAGAGCAGTACTTC.

This chain connects TRBV7-3 to TRBJ2-5; D is unclear. V was cut by 5 bases and J by 5 bases, with 12 bases left in between. The CDR3 length is 13 residues. CDR1 SGHTA and CDR2 FQGTGA come from the germline V gene. CDR3 coding DNA: TGTGCCAGCAGCCGGAGAACCGGGGAGACCCAGTACTTC. It specifies CASSRRTGETQYF.

The chain recombines TRBV6-6 with TRBJ2-1; 7 nucleotides match TRBD2. Germline values: CDR1 MNHNY, CDR2 SVGAGI (reference sequence). CDR3 length: 14 amino acids. Trimming removed 5 bases from V and 4 bases from J; junction bases left unmatched: 5. The DNA of the CDR3 is TGTGCCAGCAGTCCCCTAGCGGATTACAATGAGCAGTTCTTC. Translating gives CASSPLADYNEQFF.

The rearrangement joins TRBV25-1 to TRBJ1-6; D possibly corresponds to TRBD1 (5 bases). In germline, CDR1 is MGHDK, CDR2 SYGVNS. The CDR3 covers 14 residues. Between the trimmed V and J ends, which lost 4 bases and 9 bases, there was a span of 13 bases. The CDR3 sequence: CASSGPTVPSPLHF. The CDR3 DNA is TGTGCCAGCAGTGGGCCGACAGTCCCTTCACCCCTCCACTTT.

The rearrangement links TRBV2 to TRBJ2-5; D assignment may be TRBD1 or TRBD2 (5 bases each). There are 16 residues in the CDR3. V was cut by 6 bases and J by 7 bases, with 24 bases left in between. Germline CDR1 SNHLY, CDR2 FYNNEI. DNA of the CDR3: TGTGCCAGCAGCCCGGATGGGGACCTCGTTGGAGGGACCCAGTACTTC. Encoded protein: CASSPDGDLVGGTQYF.

This clone was observed many times. This chain links TRBV27 with TRBJ1-1; D is ambiguous. CDR1 is MNHEY and CDR2 is SMNVEV in the germline V gene (reference sequence). This CDR3 has 14 residues. Trimming stripped 4 bases from V and 0 bases from J, with 9 bases between. CDR3 DNA: TGTGCCAGCAGTTCTACGGTTATGAACACTGAAGCTTTCTTT. This gives the protein CASSSTVMNTEAFF.

This clone was recorded many times. The chain uses TRBV19 and TRBJ1-1; D unresolved. V was cut by 3 bases and J by 1 base, with 12 bases left in between. The CDR3 runs 15 residues. Germline values: CDR1 LNHDA, CDR2 SQIVND (reference sequence). As DNA, the CDR3 is TGTGCCAGTAGTATCCCGGCACCGGGGAACACTGAAGCTTTCTTT. Protein sequence: CASSIPAPGNTEAFF.

This rearrangement joins TRBV7-2 to TRBJ2-7; TRBD2 aligns across 8 bases. This CDR3 comprises 16 residues. V lost 6 bases, J lost 3 bases, and 13 bases stayed unmatched. Germline assignment: CDR1 SGHTA and CDR2 FQGNSA. CDR3: CASSNWGTSTGYEQYF. CDR3 nucleotide sequence: TGTGCCAGCAGTAACTGGGGGACTAGTACCGGCTACGAGCAGTACTTC.

The genes are TRBV7-2 and TRBJ1-6; 10 nucleotides align to TRBD1. The CDR3 length is 16 residues. Germline loops: CDR1 SGHTA, CDR2 FQGNSA. V shed 3 bases and J 6 bases; nucleotides not matched to a gene: 5. CDR3 amino acids: CASSFGQGEGNSPLHF. As DNA, the CDR3 is TGTGCCAGCAGCTTCGGACAGGGGGAAGGTAATTCACCCCTCCACTTT.

J is TRBJ2-1 and V is TRBV9, with D perhaps matching TRBD1 (6 bases). The CDR3 extends over 15 amino acids. Trimming shortened V by 5 bases and J by 4 bases, and 16 bases separated the two germline ends. CDR1 is SGDLS, CDR2 YYNGEE, per germline. CDR3 amino acids: CASSPGTLLYNEQFF. CDR3 coding DNA: TGTGCCAGCAGTCCCGGGACACTCCTATACAATGAGCAGTTCTTC.

The rearrangement uses TRBV27 and TRBJ2-5, with 7 bases lining up with TRBD1. Germline-derived CDR1 and CDR2 are MNHEY and SMNVEV (reference sequence). Trimming cost V 0 bases and J 0 bases; bases outside gene matches: 1. This CDR3 is 15 amino acids long. CDR3 amino acids: CASSLSDRYQETQYF. The DNA for the CDR3 is TGTGCCAGCAGTTTATCGGACAGGTACCAAGAGACCCAGTACTTC.

Comment on this clone: This sequence may be a read error, since a much larger clone differs from it by one base. The sample holds other DNA sequences that translate to the same CDR3. The chain employs TRBV5-1 and TRBJ2-7, with D perhaps TRBD1 (5 bases). Germline lookup yields CDR1 SGHRS and CDR2 YFSETQ. This CDR3 contains 14 residues. V gave up 0 bases and J gave up 3 bases, with 10 bases separating them. The CDR3 bases are TGCGCCAGCAGCTTGGGCCAGGGTTACTACGAGCAGTACTTC. Amino acids: CASSLGQGYYEQYF. The whole variable domain, filled in from reference TRBV5-1 and TRBJ2-7, reads KAGVTQTPRYLIKTRGQQVTLSCSPISGHRSVSWYQQTPGQGLQFLFEYFSETQRNKGNFPGRFSGRQFSNSRSEMNVSTLELGDSALYLCASSLGQGYYEQYFGPGTRLTVT.

This clone was recorded only once. The chain recombines TRBV5-1 with TRBJ1-1, with D tentatively TRBD1 (5 bases). V gave up 5 bases and J gave up 5 bases, with 16 bases separating them. The CDR3 is made up of 14 amino acids. Per germline, CDR1 SGHRS and CDR2 YFSETQ. The CDR3, as DNA: TGCGCCAGCAGGGGGAGGGTCGGGACGACTGAAGCTTTCTTT. Its protein product is CASRGRVGTTEAFF.